Below, 30 T cell receptor beta chains from the same sample are listed, as sequenced in a study of shared clonotypes between healthy human individuals. Method: immunoSEQ multiplex PCR; TCRdb's copy keeps in-frame clones and lacks some. The table has about 960,000 clones, approximately 80% seen once. The sample comprised memory CD4+ T cells sorted from blood. Subset of the sample: CD45RA-negative fraction. These receptors were collected from a man younger than 30 in good health.

The rearrangement links TRBV30 to TRBJ2-5; a possible D gene is TRBD2 (5 bases). The J call is uncertain, as TRBJ2-7 better fits the DNA end. The CDR3 totals 13 residues. Germline V lookup: CDR1 GTSNPN, CDR2 SVGIG (reference sequence). CDR3 DNA: TGTGCCTGGAGTCCCGCCGGGCGGGACGAGCAGTACTTC. It encodes CAWSPAGRDEQYF.

The gene calls are TRBV9 and TRBJ2-7; TRBD2 matches 12 bases. Germline-derived CDR1 and CDR2 are SGDLS and YYNGEE. The CDR3 consists of 16 residues. The V gene end was trimmed by 3 bases and the J gene end by 4 bases; junction bases not matched to a gene: 8. The CDR3 loop reads CASSAGRLAGAYEQYF. Written as DNA, the CDR3 is TGTGCCAGCAGCGCAGGCAGACTAGCGGGGGCTTACGAGCAGTACTTC.

This clone was recorded at least ten times. V gene TRBV18 combines with J gene TRBJ2-3; TRBD2 aligns across 9 bases. The CDR3 length is 14 residues. Germline V gene lookup returns CDR1 KGHSH and CDR2 LQKENI. V dropped 4 bases and J dropped 3; count of bases not matched to a gene: 2. The chain's CDR3 is CASSLAGVTDTQYF. DNA of the CDR3: TGTGCCAGCTCACTAGCGGGGGTTACAGATACGCAGTATTTT.

The sample holds many counts of this clone. Different DNA sequences within this sample yield the same CDR3. The genes are TRBV5-1 and TRBJ1-5; D not certain. The germline gives CDR1 SGHRS, CDR2 YFSETQ. CDR3 size: 13 residues. The V gene lost 0 bases and the J gene lost 5 bases, with 6 bases spanning the gap. This CDR3 is CASSLAPDQPQHF. The CDR3 coding sequence is TGCGCCAGCAGCTTGGCCCCAGATCAGCCCCAGCATTTT.

The J gene is TRBJ2-5, the V gene TRBV5-4; maybe TRBD1 (5 bases). From germline, CDR1 is SGHNT and CDR2 YYREEE (reference sequence). Trimming cost V 4 bases and J 5 bases, with 24 bases left between them. The CDR3 totals 17 residues. The CDR3 DNA reads TGTGCCAGCAGCCCAGTCAATCAGGGCTCGAGAAGGGAGACCCAGTACTTC. Translating it yields CASSPVNQGSRRETQYF.

The chain is built from TRBV19 and TRBJ1-1; possibly TRBD1 for D (5 bases). Trimming took 7 bases from V and 0 from J, leaving 12 bases between them. This CDR3 region has 14 residues. CDR1 LNHDA and CDR2 SQIVND come from the germline V gene (reference sequence). The CDR3: CASIDGAVNTEAFF. In DNA form, the CDR3 reads TGTGCCAGTATCGATGGGGCTGTGAACACTGAAGCTTTCTTT.

The genes are TRBV6-1 and TRBJ1-5; D is unclear. Between the trimmed V and J ends, which lost 9 bases and 1 base, there was a span of 13 bases. Per germline, CDR1 MNHNS and CDR2 SASEGT. The CDR3 runs 14 residues. CDR3 sequence (DNA): TGTGCCAGTGTACTAGGGCAGAGCAATCAGCCCCAGCATTTT. This sequence encodes CASVLGQSNQPQHF.

The chain carries TRBV7-8 and TRBJ2-2; 7 positions agree with TRBD2. The trim removed 7 bases at V and 5 bases at J, leaving 13 bases unmatched. CDR1 and CDR2 (germline): SGHVS, FQNEAQ. The CDR3 sequence is 16 residues long. The CDR3, as DNA: TGTGCCAGCACCGAATGGTGGGCTAGCGGTACCGGGGAGCTGTTTTTT. Protein sequence: CASTEWWASGTGELFF.

The V call is TRBV18, the J call TRBJ2-5; D perhaps matches TRBD1 (5 bases). The V end lost 6 bases, the J end lost 0 bases, and 17 bases lay between the germline ends. Germline values: CDR1 KGHSH, CDR2 LQKENI. The CDR3 is made up of 16 amino acids. Here the CDR3 DNA reads TGTGCCAGCTCCCGATCGCCAGGGTCGGACCAAGAGACCCAGTACTTC. Translation gives CASSRSPGSDQETQYF. Full variable domain (remainder filled in from reference TRBV18 and TRBJ2-5): NAGVMQNPRHLVRRRGQEARLRCSPMKGHSHVYWYRQLPEEGLKFMVYLQKENIIDESGMPKERFSAEFPKEGPSILRIQQVVRGDSAAYFCASSRSPGSDQETQYFGPGTRLLVL.

V is TRBV28 and J is TRBJ2-3, with 9 bases aligning to TRBD2. V gave up 1 base and J gave up 2 bases; unmatched junction bases: 4. Germline lookup yields CDR1 MDHEN and CDR2 SYDVKM. The CDR3 covers 16 residues. CDR3 amino acids: CASSLLGLALTDTQYF. DNA for the CDR3: TGTGCCAGCAGTTTATTGGGACTAGCCCTCACAGATACGCAGTATTTT.

This clone was detected a few times. Written as DNA, the CDR3 is TGTGCCAGCAGCCCACAGGGACAACGGGAAAAACTGTTTTTT. Translating it yields CASSPQGQREKLFF. The chain is built from TRBV9 and TRBJ1-4, with D possibly TRBD1 on 6 matching bases. The germline V and J ends were trimmed by 4 bases and 8 bases, with 15 bases remaining between them. The germline V gene encodes CDR1 SGDLS and CDR2 YYNGEE. CDR3 size: 14 residues.

DNA of the CDR3: TGTGCCAGCAGAACCCCGGGACTAGCGTTCGAGCAGTACTTC. This encodes CASRTPGLAFEQYF. The gene calls are TRBV6-5 and TRBJ2-7; 10 positions agree with TRBD2. This CDR3 is 14 amino acids long. Germline loops: CDR1 MNHEY, CDR2 SVGAGI. Losses at the gene ends were 6 bases for V and 6 bases for J; bases not matched to a gene: 8.

The chain couples TRBV28 to TRBJ2-3, with D uncertain. The CDR3 is 16 residues long. V was pared by 3 bases and J by 2 bases, with 15 bases between. Germline CDR1 MDHEN, CDR2 SYDVKM. DNA for the CDR3: TGTGCCAGCAGTTTGGTTCCCAGGCTCGTCACAGATACGCAGTATTTT. Protein: CASSLVPRLVTDTQYF.

The chain couples TRBV6-6 to TRBJ2-7; 7 nucleotides agree with TRBD1. The CDR3 runs 16 residues. V was pared by 2 bases and J by 0 bases, with 7 bases of the junction left unmatched. Germline CDR1 and CDR2: MNHNY and SVGAGI (reference sequence). The CDR3 loop is CASSYPGQTFSYEQYF. CDR3 nucleotide sequence: TGTGCCAGCAGTTACCCGGGACAGACGTTCTCCTACGAGCAGTACTTC.

This chain uses TRBV18 with TRBJ1-2, with D maybe TRBD1 (6 bases). There are 14 residues in the CDR3. Trimming shortened V by 3 bases and J by 4 bases, and 12 bases separated the two germline ends. Germline loops: CDR1 KGHSH, CDR2 LQKENI. The chain's CDR3 is CASSPRGLPYGYTF. The DNA of the CDR3 is TGTGCCAGCTCACCGAGGGGGTTACCCTATGGCTACACCTTC. Full variable domain (rest looked up from reference TRBV18 and TRBJ1-2): NAGVMQNPRHLVRRRGQEARLRCSPMKGHSHVYWYRQLPEEGLKFMVYLQKENIIDESGMPKERFSAEFPKEGPSILRIQQVVRGDSAAYFCASSPRGLPYGYTFGSGTRLTVV.

This chain connects TRBV2 to TRBJ2-1, with D perhaps matching TRBD1 or TRBD2 (5 bases each). V was shortened by 6 bases and J by 8 bases, with 14 bases between the two germline ends. The germline V gene encodes CDR1 SNHLY and CDR2 FYNNEI. The CDR3 covers 13 residues. The CDR3 sequence is CASSKGPGDEQFF. The CDR3 region has the DNA TGTGCCAGCAGCAAGGGACCTGGCGATGAGCAGTTCTTC.

The chain carries TRBV7-9 and TRBJ1-1; TRBD1 agrees at 8 bases. The CDR3 runs to 16 residues. Germline CDR1 is SEHNR and CDR2 is FQNEAQ (reference sequence). Trimming cost V 4 bases and J 8 bases; bases outside gene matches: 15. CDR3 region: CASSYLKPRGQEEAFF. As DNA, the CDR3 is TGTGCCAGCAGCTACCTCAAACCCAGGGGGCAAGAGGAAGCTTTCTTT.

The chain joins TRBV5-1 to TRBJ2-5, with D perhaps given as TRBD1 or TRBD2 (6 bases each). This CDR3 is built from 14 residues. Trimming left V 5 bases short and J 4 bases short, with 15 bases between. CDR1 is SGHRS and CDR2 is YFSETQ in the germline V gene. The CDR3 loop is CASRPRGARETQYF. CDR3 sequence (DNA): TGCGCCAGCAGGCCTAGGGGGGCTCGAGAGACCCAGTACTTC.

This chain links TRBV5-4 with TRBJ2-5, with 13 nucleotides matching TRBD2. V gave up 6 bases and J gave up 4 bases; unmatched junction bases: 9. Germline CDR1 and CDR2: SGHNT and YYREEE (reference sequence). CDR3 length: 16 amino acids. Written as DNA, the CDR3 is TGTGCCAGCAACTTCGGACTAGCGGGAGTCGGAGAGACCCAGTACTTC. Translating it yields CASNFGLAGVGETQYF.

This clone was picked up a small number of times. The chain carries TRBV7-8 and TRBJ1-5; weak D call: TRBD1 (5 bases). The CDR3 is 13 residues long. The V and J ends lost 5 bases and 7 bases respectively, with 12 bases between them. Germline lookup yields CDR1 SGHVS and CDR2 FQNEAQ. The CDR3, as DNA: TGTGCCAGCAGCCCCGATGGGGGGCAGCCCCAGCATTTT. It encodes CASSPDGGQPQHF.

This clone was seen a handful of times. The V gene is TRBV4-1, the J gene TRBJ1-4; perhaps TRBD1 as D (6 bases). Germline V CDR1 and CDR2: MGHRA, YSYEKL. The V end lost 0 bases, the J end lost 8 bases, and 16 bases lay between the germline ends. CDR3 length equals 16 residues. The chain's CDR3 is CASSQDRDTMEEKLFF. In DNA, the CDR3 is TGCGCCAGCAGCCAAGATAGGGACACCATGGAGGAAAAACTGTTTTTT.

This clone was seen once. V gene TRBV11-2 combines with J gene TRBJ2-3; 8 bases line up with TRBD2. Germline assignment: CDR1 SGHAT and CDR2 FQNNGV. CDR3 length equals 17 residues. V dropped 5 bases and J dropped 4; count of bases not matched to a gene: 14. The CDR3 reads CASSPTGAGVLPDTQYF. The CDR3 DNA follows: TGTGCCAGCAGCCCAACCGGAGCGGGGGTGCTTCCAGATACGCAGTATTTT. The full variable domain, rest sourced from reference TRBV11-2 and TRBJ2-3, is EAGVAQSPRYKIIEKRQSVAFWCNPISGHATLYWYQQILGQGPKLLIQFQNNGVVDDSQLPKDRFSAERLKGVDSTLKIQPAKLEDSAVYLCASSPTGAGVLPDTQYFGPGTRLTVL.

This sequence joins TRBV15 and TRBJ1-2, with TRBD1 matching 10 bases. Germline trimming cut 3 bases from V and 3 bases from J; bases unmatched to any gene: 7. The CDR3 is 16 amino acids. The germline V gene encodes CDR1 LNHNV and CDR2 YYDKDF (reference sequence). The CDR3 DNA follows: TGTGCCACCAGCAGGGGGGACAGGGGATGGGACTATGGCTACACCTTC. Amino acids: CATSRGDRGWDYGYTF.

The count of this clone is one. The chain links TRBV5-1 to TRBJ1-3, with a weak D call TRBD1 (5 bases). This CDR3 spans 16 amino acids. CDR1 and CDR2 from the germline V gene are SGHRS and YFSETQ. The V end lost 0 bases, the J end lost 2 bases, and 12 bases lay between the germline ends. The chain's CDR3 is CASSLEPRRAGNTIYF. The CDR3 DNA reads TGCGCCAGCAGCTTGGAACCCCGCAGGGCTGGAAACACCATATATTTT.

The genes are TRBV5-4 and TRBJ1-2, with D unclear. Trimming cost V 3 bases and J 6 bases, with 21 bases left between them. This CDR3 is 16 amino acids long. CDR1 SGHNT and CDR2 YYREEE come from the germline V gene (reference sequence). This chain's CDR3 is CASSWGIGLKTDGYTF. The DNA of the CDR3 is TGTGCCAGCAGCTGGGGAATAGGACTCAAGACGGATGGCTACACCTTC.

V usage is TRBV19 and J usage is TRBJ1-1; 7 bases are a match to TRBD1. CDR1 and CDR2 (germline): LNHDA, SQIVND (reference sequence). This CDR3 is built from 12 residues. Trimming cost V 0 bases and J 11 bases; bases outside gene matches: 3. The CDR3 loop is CASSIEGRGAFF. As DNA, the CDR3 is TGTGCCAGTAGTATAGAAGGCAGGGGGGCTTTCTTT.

This chain links TRBV5-1 with TRBJ2-7; 7 bases line up with TRBD2. Germline-derived CDR1 and CDR2 are SGHRS and YFSETQ. This CDR3 is 15 amino acids long. V was pared by 0 bases and J by 3 bases, with 6 bases of the junction left unmatched. The CDR3 DNA follows: TGCGCCAGCAGCTTGGCGGCTAGCGGAATCTACGAGCAGTACTTC. This gives the protein CASSLAASGIYEQYF.

V is TRBV30 and J is TRBJ2-6; D gene unclear. This CDR3 comprises 15 residues. The germline CDR1 and CDR2 sequences are GTSNPN and SVGIG (reference sequence). With 0 bases removed from V and 5 bases from J, the gap between germline ends came to 11 bases. The CDR3 reads CAWSVEQIRANVLTF. The CDR3 DNA follows: TGTGCCTGGAGTGTTGAGCAGATAAGGGCCAACGTCCTGACTTTC. Complete variable domain (other parts from reference TRBV30 and TRBJ2-6): SQTIHQWPATLVQPVGSPLSLECTVEGTSNPNLYWYRQAAGRGLQLLFYSVGIGQISSEVPQNLSASRPQDRQFILSSKKLLLSDSGFYLCAWSVEQIRANVLTFGAGSRLTVL.

This clone was detected only once. The chain couples TRBV18 to TRBJ2-7; the match to TRBD1 covers 12 bases. V lost 0 bases and J lost 7; bases outside the gene matches: 7. This CDR3 has 16 residues. From germline, CDR1 is KGHSH and CDR2 LQKENI. The CDR3 sequence is CASSPPGQGALGEQYF. CDR3 bases: TGTGCCAGCTCACCACCGGGACAGGGGGCTTTGGGGGAGCAGTACTTC.

Of note for this clone: Germline and junction disagree at one end, which may indicate a read error. The V gene is TRBV5-8, the J gene TRBJ2-5; maybe TRBD1 (5 bases). CDR3 length: 13 amino acids. From germline, CDR1 is SGHTS and CDR2 YDEGEE. This CDR3 is CASSLAGWVRENF. The CDR3 region has the DNA TGTGCCAGCAGCTTGGCCGGGTGGGTCAGGGAAAACTTC.